Listed below are T cell receptor beta chains from one sample, sequenced in a study of T-cell memory formation after mild COVID-19. TCRdb reprocessed the 5' RACE reads via MiXCR and lists one record per CDR3 protein. Of more than 300,000 distinct CDR3 sequences in the sample, around 15% were seen once. Sequencing was performed on PBMCs or a T cell subset sorted from them (not recorded which). The receptors shown here come from a man aged 18 to 29 who had mild COVID-19 (a few samples of this study predate the infection). Cell type and time point are not known. Both conserved end residues are part of each CDR3. The D gene is left open where the match is weak. Size is omitted from some rows. Given values are once, few, many or a class for expanded clones.

abundance,j_gene,d_gene,v_gene,CDR3nt,CDR3aa
NA,TRBJ2-7,TRBD1,TRBV3-1,TGTGCCAGCAGCCAACAACAGGGGAGCTACGAGCAGTACTTC,CASSQQQGSYEQYF
many,TRBJ2-1,TRBD2,TRBV5-1,TGCGCCAGCAGCCAACTAGCGAATGAGCAGTTCTTC,CASSQLANEQFF
few,TRBJ1-6,NA,TRBV21-1,TGTGCCAGCATACCTCAGGGTCGCCATAATTCACCCCTCCACTTT,CASIPQGRHNSPLHF
NA,TRBJ1-6,TRBD1,TRBV7-9,TGTGCCAGCAGCTTAGAGGAGGGGGCCAATTCACCCCTCCACTTT,CASSLEEGANSPLHF
NA,TRBJ1-2,NA,TRBV7-2,TGTGCCACCGCAGGAAACTATGGCTACACCTTC,CATAGNYGYTF
few,TRBJ2-7,TRBD1,TRBV29-1,TGCAGCGTCCTAAGGACAGGAGTCTCCTACGAGCAGTACTTC,CSVLRTGVSYEQYF
few,TRBJ2-1,TRBD2,TRBV15,TGTGCCACCAGCAGTGAATGGGGGACTAGCAAGTTCTTC,CATSSEWGTSKFF
few,TRBJ1-2,TRBD1,TRBV4-1,TGCGCCAGCAGCCAACGGACAGGGTCCGGGTATGGCTACACCTTC,CASSQRTGSGYGYTF
few,TRBJ1-2,NA,TRBV29-1,TGCAGCGCGGGGGAACAGGGCCCCCGGGATGGCTACACCTTC,CSAGEQGPRDGYTF
few,TRBJ2-1,TRBD1,TRBV9,TGTGCCAGCAGCGCCGCAGGGGGCGGCCCCTACAATGAGCAGTTCTTC,CASSAAGGGPYNEQFF
NA,TRBJ2-3,NA,TRBV24-1,TGTGCCACCAGTGATTCTAAGTTCCGCACGCAGTATTTT,CATSDSKFRTQYF
NA,TRBJ1-4,NA,TRBV18,TGTGCCAGCTCACCAAAGTCGACAGATGCAACTAATGAAAAACTGTTTTTT,CASSPKSTDATNEKLFF
few,TRBJ2-1,NA,TRBV20-1,TGCAGTGCTAGAGATTTAAGGGTCTCTTACAATGAGCAGTTCTTC,CSARDLRVSYNEQFF
NA,TRBJ2-3,NA,TRBV5-1,TGCGCCAGCAGCTACCAAGACAGTCACACAGATACGCAGTATTTT,CASSYQDSHTDTQYF
NA,TRBJ1-2,NA,TRBV4-2,TGTGCCAGCAGCCAACGACAGGGCTACACCTTC,CASSQRQGYTF
NA,TRBJ1-1,NA,TRBV7-9,TGTGCCAGCAGCTTTGGATCTGAAGCTTTCTTT,CASSFGSEAFF
few,TRBJ1-6,NA,TRBV6-2/TRBV6-3,TGTGCCAGCAGTGCACAGGGATCCGGTTCACCCCTCCACTTT,CASSAQGSGSPLHF
many,TRBJ2-5,NA,TRBV5-1,TGCGCCAGCAGCTTGGTTACAGGGGGGGCAGAGACCCAGTACTTC,CASSLVTGGAETQYF
few,TRBJ1-2,NA,TRBV12-3/TRBV12-4,TGTGCCAGCAGTTTAGTGGAAGGCTATGGCTACACCTTC,CASSLVEGYGYTF
few,TRBJ2-3,TRBD2,TRBV6-2/TRBV6-3,TGTGCCAGCAGTTACTCCGGAACTAGCGAACCAGGATTT,CASSYSGTSEPGF
many,TRBJ2-1,NA,TRBV7-2,TGTGCCAGCGAGACGACCCGCAATGAGCAGTTCTTC,CASETTRNEQFF
NA,TRBJ2-2,NA,TRBV25-1,TGTGCCAGCAGTCGGCGGATGAACACCGGGGAGCTGTTTTTT,CASSRRMNTGELFF
few,TRBJ2-3,TRBD1,TRBV7-3,TGTGCCAGCAGACCGACAGGGAACCCCGCCCAGACGCAGTATTTT,CASRPTGNPAQTQYF
NA,TRBJ1-2,NA,TRBV23-1,TGCGCCAGCAGTCCAGGCAGACGACCGACTTATGGCTACACCTTC,CASSPGRRPTYGYTF
NA,TRBJ1-1,NA,TRBV7-2,TGTGCCAGCAGTATTTTCTCTGAAGCTTTCTTT,CASSIFSEAFF
many,TRBJ1-5,NA,TRBV7-2,TGTGCCAGCAGCTTTGAGCCCGGGGCTACTAATCAGCCCCAGCATTTT,CASSFEPGATNQPQHF
NA,TRBJ2-5,TRBD1,TRBV5-8,TGTGCCAGCAGCTTCGTGGTAAATTGGCGGACAGGACAAGAGACCCAGTACTTC,CASSFVVNWRTGQETQYF
many,TRBJ2-3,NA,TRBV6-2/TRBV6-3,TGTGCCAGCAGTGGACTCAGAGGCAATACGCAGTATTTT,CASSGLRGNTQYF
many,TRBJ2-3,NA,TRBV27,TGTGCCAGCAGATTAGCGGATAGCACAGATACGCAGTATTTT,CASRLADSTDTQYF
NA,TRBJ2-3,TRBD2,TRBV5-4,TGTGCCAGCAGCTTGGCGGGGGGGGCGGCAGATACGCAGTATTTT,CASSLAGGAADTQYF
many,TRBJ2-1,TRBD2,TRBV18,TGTGCCAGCTCACCACCCCAGCGGGGGGGCGGTGAGCAGTTCTTC,CASSPPQRGGGEQFF
few,TRBJ2-3,NA,TRBV9,TGTGCCAGCAGCAAAGGGTGGGGCCCAGATACGCAGTATTTT,CASSKGWGPDTQYF
few,TRBJ1-5,NA,TRBV10-3,TGTGCCATCAGTATCGAGGGTCGGAAAGATCAGCCCCAGCATTTT,CAISIEGRKDQPQHF
NA,TRBJ2-7,NA,TRBV5-1,TGCGCCAGCAGCTTGGATTCGGGTGATCTCTACGAGCAGTACTTC,CASSLDSGDLYEQYF
many,TRBJ2-5,NA,TRBV4-3,TGCGCCAGCAGCCAAGACCGAAGGGAGACCCAGTACTTC,CASSQDRRETQYF
few,TRBJ2-5,NA,TRBV9,TGTGCCAGCAGCTACAGGGGGGGCGGAGAGACCCAGTACTTC,CASSYRGGGETQYF
few,TRBJ1-1,NA,TRBV6-5,TGTGCCAGCAGTTACGGAGGCAGGATCACTGAAGCTTTCTTT,CASSYGGRITEAFF
NA,TRBJ1-1,TRBD1,TRBV5-1,TGCGCCAGCAGCTTGGACCCCGACAGGGAAGTAACTGAAGCTTTCTTT,CASSLDPDREVTEAFF
NA,TRBJ1-6,TRBD1,TRBV7-3,TGTGCCAGCAGCTTATTTGGGACAGGGAATTCACCCCTCCACTTT,CASSLFGTGNSPLHF
many,TRBJ2-1,NA,TRBV10-3,TGTGCCATCAGTGTGGGTGGCCGCGGAGGGGGCAATGAGCAGTTCTTC,CAISVGGRGGGNEQFF
many,TRBJ1-5,NA,TRBV5-1,TGCGCCAGCAGCTCCGGAGACAGCAATCAGCCCCAGCATTTT,CASSSGDSNQPQHF
once,TRBJ1-3,NA,TRBV6-5,TGTGCCAGCAGTTACGAACCGGCAATGGCTGGAAACACCATATATTTT,CASSYEPAMAGNTIYF
NA,TRBJ2-7,NA,TRBV20-1,TGCAGTGCTAGATCGAGGGGAACCTACGAGCAGTACTTC,CSARSRGTYEQYF
many,TRBJ1-1,NA,TRBV5-1,TGCGCCAGCAGCTTGGGGGGCAAGGACACTGAAGCTTTCTTT,CASSLGGKDTEAFF
NA,TRBJ2-3,NA,TRBV4-2,TGTGCCAGCAGCCAAGGGGGTTTATCAGATACGCAGTATTTT,CASSQGGLSDTQYF
few,TRBJ1-5,NA,TRBV18,TGTGCCAGCTCACAGGGCAGACTTCATAGCAATCAGCCCCAGCATTTT,CASSQGRLHSNQPQHF
few,TRBJ1-3,NA,TRBV9,TGTGCCAGCAGCGCTGGCGGTGGAAACACCATATATTTT,CASSAGGGNTIYF
few,TRBJ1-1,NA,TRBV29-1,TGCAGCGTTGAAAGGGGAAGGGTGAACACTGAAGCTTTCTTT,CSVERGRVNTEAFF
NA,TRBJ2-3,TRBD1,TRBV5-1,TGCGCCAGCAGCTTGAGGGGGCCCAGCACAGATACGCAGTATTTT,CASSLRGPSTDTQYF
NA,TRBJ2-2,TRBD2,TRBV3-1,TGTGCCAGCAGTCGGACTAGCGGGGGGGAAAACACCGGGGAGCTGTTTTTT,CASSRTSGGENTGELFF
many,TRBJ1-1,TRBD1,TRBV4-3,TGCGCCAGCAGCCAATGGGACAGGGTGACTGAAGCTTTCTTT,CASSQWDRVTEAFF
NA,TRBJ1-6,NA,TRBV7-9,TGTGCCAGCAGCTTAGCCAATATGGGCTCACCCCTCCACTTT,CASSLANMGSPLHF
few,TRBJ2-2,NA,TRBV25-1,TGTGCCAGCTTAAGCGGGACACACACCGGGGAGCTGTTTTTT,CASLSGTHTGELFF